This T cell receptor beta chain is drawn from a study of blood T cell repertoires in COVID-19. Across the whole study: There were acute and convalescent COVID-19 samples, and they came from the United States, Italy and Spain.

Per the original data handling: Amplification with reference gene primers provided the estimates of nucleated cell counts. TCRdb's table, derived via immunoSEQ multiplex PCR, lists solely in-frame clones and lacks some. V and J calls and clone size are given by that table; D and trimming were obtained from the DNA. The profile covers about 34,000 clones, with over 75% appearing a single time and 11% to 15% taken by the ten largest. V was pared by 4 bases and J by 4 bases, with 9 bases of the junction left unmatched. The CDR3 contains 16 residues. Germline V CDR1 and CDR2: WNHNN, SYGVQD (reference sequence).

This chain links TRBV10-1 with TRBJ2-2; 7 nucleotides line up with TRBD2. This TCR derives from a man between 60 and 75 years old with active COVID-19. Source material: peripheral blood. This CDR3 reads CASSATSPQGTGELFF. In nucleotides, the CDR3 is TGCGCCAGCAGTGCGACTAGCCCGCAAGGCACCGGGGAGCTGTTTTTT.